The sequence of this T cell receptor (beta chain) was determined in a study of PD-L1 blockade in urothelial cancer. Profiled with immunoSEQ multiplex PCR; TCRdb holds only in-frame clones, not every one. Of 70,000 to 75,000 clones listed, 84% are singletons. Time point specified: pretreatment peripheral blood. Patient sample counts ranged from 1 to 8, pretreatment and on-treatment. V gave up 0 bases and J gave up 1 base; unmatched junction bases: 9. This CDR3 spans 19 amino acids. CDR1 is MGHRA and CDR2 is YSYEKL in the germline V gene. Source: PBMCs, taken around atezolizumab (anti-PD-L1) treatment. This chain uses TRBV4-1 with TRBJ2-5, with TRBD2 identical over 12 bases. This sequence originates from a woman between 65 and 79 years old with urothelial cancer. The CDR3 spells CASSQDPGTSGHPQETQYF. For the CDR3, the DNA is TGCGCCAGCAGCCAAGATCCAGGGACTAGCGGGCACCCCCAAGAGACCCAGTACTTC.